Below are 26 T cell receptor beta chains sequenced from a single sample in a study of naive and memory T cell subsets. Two oligonucleotides, mixed equimolar, formed the beta constant-region primer covering TRBC1 and TRBC2. TCRdb independently ran MiXCR on the UMI-ligation and nested PCR reads; one entry per CDR3 protein. The sample includes approximately 140,000 distinct CDR3 sequences, about 18% of them seen just once. The specimen sequenced was naive CD4+ T cells from blood. The source of these receptors is a human donor in good health.

The J gene is TRBJ1-1, the V gene TRBV5-5; the D is unclear. Trimming cost V 4 bases and J 2 bases, with 15 bases left between them. CDR1 SGHKS and CDR2 YYEKEE come from the germline V gene (reference sequence). The CDR3 is made up of 15 amino acids. This CDR3 reads CASSPSPGPNTEAFF. CDR3 sequence (DNA): TGTGCCAGCAGCCCGTCGCCAGGTCCAAACACTGAAGCTTTCTTT.

This clonotype was detected a few times. This chain connects TRBV7-6 to TRBJ2-1; TRBD2 matches at 7 bases. The CDR3 spans 15 residues. Germline CDR1 reads SGHVS; CDR2 reads FNYEAQ. Trimming at V came to 1 base and at J to 5 bases, leaving 5 bases not matched to a gene. The CDR3 coding sequence is TGTGCCAGCAGCTTAGGTGGCGGGAGCCACAATGAGCAGTTCTTC. Residues: CASSLGGGSHNEQFF.

This clonotype appeared many times. This chain uses TRBV24-1 with TRBJ2-2, with D perhaps matching TRBD2 (7 bases). The CDR3 covers 18 residues. Trimming left V 2 bases short and J 4 bases short, with 19 bases between. Germline-derived CDR1 and CDR2 are KGHDR and SFDVKD. CDR3 bases: TGTGCCACCAGTGATTCGCCCCTAGGGGGGGCGGCCACCGGGGAGCTGTTTTTT. This translates into CATSDSPLGGAATGELFF.

This clonotype was seen only once. The chain is built from TRBV5-1 and TRBJ2-7; 10 bases map to TRBD1. The CDR3 extends over 16 amino acids. Germline CDR1 is SGHRS and CDR2 is YFSETQ. Losses at the gene ends were 4 bases for V and 1 base for J; bases not matched to a gene: 8. CDR3 nucleotides: TGCGCCAGCAGCGTGGGACAGGGGTCGATTTCCTACGAGCAGTACTTC. It specifies CASSVGQGSISYEQYF.

V usage is TRBV29-1 and J usage is TRBJ2-2, with D unresolved. V was cut by 3 bases and J by 2 bases, with 4 bases left in between. In germline, CDR1 is SQVTM, CDR2 ANQGSEA. The CDR3 length is 12 residues. The CDR3, as DNA: TGCAGCGTTGAGCATAACACCGGGGAGCTGTTTTTT. It specifies CSVEHNTGELFF.

This clonotype was counted between two and nine times. This chain connects TRBV5-4 to TRBJ2-6; D remains ambiguous. V was trimmed by 9 bases and J by 0 bases, leaving 7 bases between them. Germline assignment: CDR1 SGHNT and CDR2 YYREEE (reference sequence). There are 13 residues in the CDR3. CDR3 region: CATQVSGANVLTF. Written as DNA, the CDR3 is TGTGCCACACAAGTCTCTGGGGCCAACGTCCTGACTTTC. The full variable domain, completed using reference TRBV5-4 and TRBJ2-6, is ETGVTQSPTHLIKTRGQQVTLRCSSQSGHNTVSWYQQALGQGPQFIFQYYREEENGRGNFPPRFSGLQFPNYSSELNVNALELDDSALYLCATQVSGANVLTFGAGSRLTVL.

This clonotype was seen only a few times. The CDR3 DNA sequence: TGCAGTGCTAGCCTAGCGGGAGTTAACGAGCAGTACTTC. Its protein is CSASLAGVNEQYF. The rearrangement links TRBV20-1 to TRBJ2-7, with 10 bases lining up with TRBD2. Germline trimming cut 3 bases from V and 5 bases from J; bases unmatched to any gene: 4. This CDR3 has 13 residues. The germline V gene encodes CDR1 DFQATT and CDR2 SNEGSKA (reference sequence).

This clonotype was seen more than once but under ten times. The rearrangement links TRBV4-3 to TRBJ2-2; the D is unclear. Germline-derived CDR1 and CDR2 are LGHNA and YSLEER. The CDR3 runs 13 residues. V lost 1 base, J lost 3 bases, and 3 bases lay in between. As DNA, the CDR3 is TGCGCCAGCAGCCAAGTTGACACCGGGGAGCTGTTTTTT. Translation: CASSQVDTGELFF.

This clonotype was seen only a few times. The genes are TRBV4-1 and TRBJ2-2, with 7 bases identical to TRBD1. V dropped 4 bases and J dropped 5; count of bases not matched to a gene: 10. The germline V gene has CDR1 MGHRA and CDR2 YSYEKL. The length of the CDR3 is 16 residues. The CDR3 is CASSRIGTERTGELFF. The CDR3 region has the DNA TGCGCCAGCAGCCGAATAGGGACAGAAAGGACCGGGGAGCTGTTTTTT.

The chain employs TRBV10-2 and TRBJ2-7; D unclear. This CDR3 has 14 residues. V lost 0 bases and J 2 bases, leaving 8 bases between the germline ends. The germline V gene has CDR1 WSHSY and CDR2 SAAADI. This CDR3 reads CASSESGTPYEQYF. CDR3 nucleotides: TGCGCCAGCAGTGAGTCGGGAACTCCCTACGAGCAGTACTTC.

The genes are TRBV30 and TRBJ1-5; D might be TRBD1 (6 bases). CDR1 and CDR2 (germline): GTSNPN, SVGIG (reference sequence). V lost 0 bases, J lost 7 bases, and 13 bases lay in between. This CDR3 region has 14 residues. CDR3 amino acids: CAWSVGGVRQPQHF. CDR3 sequence (DNA): TGTGCCTGGAGTGTAGGGGGAGTTCGGCAGCCCCAGCATTTT.

This clonotype appeared a few times. The chain links TRBV10-3 to TRBJ2-2; 8 bases agree with TRBD2. The CDR3 contains 12 residues. V dropped 4 bases and J dropped 8; count of bases not matched to a gene: 0. Germline CDR1 is ENHRY and CDR2 is SYGVKD. The CDR3 bases are TGTGCCATCAGTGGACTAGCGGGGGAGCTGTTTTTT. It yields the protein CAISGLAGELFF.

The chain carries TRBV2 and TRBJ1-2, with 7 nucleotides matching TRBD1. Germline assignment: CDR1 SNHLY and CDR2 FYNNEI. The CDR3 loop spans 13 amino acids. V dropped 6 bases and J dropped 2; count of bases not matched to a gene: 3. This chain's CDR3 is CASRGQENYGYTF. Here the CDR3 DNA reads TGTGCCAGCAGAGGACAGGAAAACTATGGCTACACCTTC.

The chain joins TRBV10-3 to TRBJ2-7, with TRBD2 matching over 13 bases. V lost 10 bases to trimming and J lost 0 bases; unmatched junction nucleotides: 3. The CDR3 runs to 14 residues. Germline V gives CDR1 ENHRY, CDR2 SYGVKD. The CDR3 spells CASGTSGNSYEQYF. The CDR3 nucleotides read TGTGCCAGCGGGACTAGCGGGAACTCCTACGAGCAGTACTTC.

The rearrangement joins TRBV4-2 to TRBJ2-7; 7 nucleotides line up with TRBD2. This CDR3 is built from 17 residues. V shed 0 bases and J 2 bases; nucleotides not matched to a gene: 10. Looked up from germline, CDR1 is LGHNA and CDR2 is YNFKEQ. In DNA, the CDR3 is TGTGCCAGCAGCCAAGATCCCTCCGCTAGCGGAACCTACGAGCAGTACTTC. It yields the protein CASSQDPSASGTYEQYF.

This clonotype has ten or more counts. The chain recombines TRBV12-3 or TRBV12-4 with TRBJ2-7; D is uncertain. This CDR3 has 14 amino acids. V gave up 3 bases and J gave up 6 bases, with 15 bases separating them. The CDR3: CASSFPERTFEQYF. The CDR3 bases are TGTGCCAGCAGTTTCCCCGAACGCACCTTCGAGCAGTACTTC.

This clonotype was seen a handful of times. V is TRBV19 and J is TRBJ2-1; 10 bases match TRBD2. This CDR3 contains 15 residues. Losses at the gene ends were 6 bases for V and 10 bases for J; bases not matched to a gene: 12. Germline-derived CDR1 and CDR2 are LNHDA and SQIVND (reference sequence). This chain's CDR3 is CASSPQTGLATEQFF. The CDR3 nucleotides read TGTGCCAGTAGCCCCCAGACGGGACTAGCGACCGAGCAGTTCTTC.

This clonotype was observed a handful of times. The rearrangement links TRBV20-1 to TRBJ2-7; 9 bases align to TRBD2. The CDR3 totals 14 residues. J was trimmed by 6 bases and V by 3 bases; bases with no gene match: 9. The germline gives CDR1 DFQATT, CDR2 SNEGSKA (reference sequence). CDR3 protein: CSASAGGPVTEQYF. CDR3 in DNA: TGCAGTGCTAGTGCGGGAGGGCCCGTCACCGAGCAGTACTTC.

This clonotype appeared a few times. The chain combines TRBV11-2 with TRBJ2-3, with D possibly matching TRBD2 (5 bases). Germline V gene data show CDR1 as SGHAT and CDR2 as FQNNGV. Between the trimmed V and J ends, which lost 6 bases and 9 bases, there was a span of 19 bases. The CDR3 spans 14 residues. The CDR3 loop is CASSPRVLHMTQYF. The CDR3 DNA is TGTGCCAGCAGTCCGCGGGTTTTGCATATGACGCAGTATTTT.

This clonotype has just a few counts. The chain links TRBV6-1 to TRBJ2-5; TRBD2 matches 8 bases. In germline, CDR1 is MNHNS, CDR2 SASEGT. This CDR3 has 17 amino acids. Germline trimming cut 7 bases from V and 4 bases from J; bases unmatched to any gene: 17. The CDR3 is CASIPLGTGGCGETQYF. CDR3 DNA sequence: TGTGCCAGCATCCCACTCGGGACGGGAGGGTGTGGAGAGACCCAGTACTTC.

The V and J genes are TRBV19 and TRBJ1-1; possible D gene TRBD1, 5 bases. V dropped 5 bases and J dropped 0 bases, with 16 bases sitting between them. Germline V lookup: CDR1 LNHDA, CDR2 SQIVND (reference sequence). This CDR3 has 16 amino acids. Here the CDR3 reads CASSASGAGMNTEAFF. CDR3 DNA sequence: TGTGCCAGTAGTGCCTCCGGGGCAGGGATGAACACTGAAGCTTTCTTT.

This clonotype has a handful of counts. Written as DNA, the CDR3 is TGTGCCAGCAGTACCTCAGAGACCCAGTACTTC. This gives the protein CASSTSETQYF. The genes are TRBV12-3 or TRBV12-4 and TRBJ2-5; no clear D gene. Trimming pared 5 bases from V and 4 bases from J, leaving 5 bases between. The CDR3 has 11 residues.

This chain links TRBV7-8 with TRBJ1-5, with TRBD1 identical over 10 bases. V shed 3 bases, J shed 6 bases, and the junction held 5 bases outside the gene matches. Germline V gene data show CDR1 as SGHVS and CDR2 as FQNEAQ. The CDR3 is made up of 15 amino acids. CDR3 sequence reads: CASSFPGQGTQPQHF. In DNA, the CDR3 is TGTGCCAGCAGCTTTCCGGGACAGGGGACTCAGCCCCAGCATTTT.

The gene calls are TRBV29-1 and TRBJ1-1, with a tentative D call TRBD1 (5 bases). Germline V gives CDR1 SQVTM, CDR2 ANQGSEA. This CDR3 contains 14 residues. Trimming pared 7 bases from V and 3 bases from J, leaving 18 bases between. The CDR3 sequence: CSGRRQTGDTEAFF. CDR3 coding DNA: TGCAGCGGTCGGAGGCAGACGGGGGACACTGAAGCTTTCTTT.

J is TRBJ2-1 and V is TRBV12-5; D is perhaps TRBD2 (6 bases). V was cut by 1 base and J by 8 bases, with 18 bases left in between. This CDR3 has 16 amino acids. Germline V CDR1 and CDR2: LGHNT, FRNRAP. This CDR3 is CASGLGLWEEGDEQFF. The CDR3 nucleotides are TGTGCTAGTGGTTTGGGGTTGTGGGAGGAAGGGGATGAGCAGTTCTTC.

This clonotype was observed a single time. This sequence joins TRBV18 and TRBJ1-1; no reliable D call. From germline, CDR1 is KGHSH and CDR2 LQKENI. V lost 2 bases to trimming and J lost 4 bases, with 17 bases between them. This CDR3 is 16 amino acids long. This CDR3 is CASSPAGPKPSTEAFF. CDR3 nucleotide sequence: TGTGCCAGCTCACCAGCTGGGCCTAAGCCGTCCACTGAAGCTTTCTTT.